This entry lists 3 T cell receptor beta chains sequenced from one sample in a study of blood T cell repertoires in COVID-19. Sequencing used immunoSEQ multiplex PCR; TCRdb keeps in-frame clones, though not all of them. The table lists about 95,000 clones, about 90% of them singletons, with about a sixth in the top ten. Sequenced input: peripheral blood. These receptors originate from a human donor in a cohort sampled during active COVID-19.

This rearrangement joins TRBV7-3 to TRBJ2-5; D remains unclear. Germline CDR1 reads SGHTA; CDR2 reads FQGTGA. Trimming took 8 bases from V and 5 from J, leaving 15 bases between them. This CDR3 is 13 amino acids long. The CDR3 DNA reads as TGTGCCAGCTCCTTCGGCGGTTATGAGACCCAGTACTTC. Amino acids: CASSFGGYETQYF. Based on the CDR3 plus reference TRBV7-3 and TRBJ2-5, the full variable domain is GAGVSQTPSNKVTEKGKYVELRCDPISGHTALYWYRQSLGQGPEFLIYFQGTGAADDSGLPNDRFFAVRPEGSVSTLKIQRTERGDSAVYLCASSFGGYETQYFGPGTRLLVL.

The chain recombines TRBV5-1 with TRBJ2-3; D is perhaps TRBD1 (5 bases). The CDR3 is made up of 16 amino acids. CDR1 is SGHRS and CDR2 is YFSETQ in the germline V gene. Trimming removed 0 bases at V and 5 bases at J, with 16 bases between. CDR3 region: CASSLAIGRALDTQYF. The CDR3 bases are TGCGCCAGCAGCTTGGCTATAGGCAGGGCGTTAGATACGCAGTATTTT.

In its sample, this clone was seen a few times. The chain joins TRBV27 to TRBJ1-2; 7 nucleotides line up with TRBD1. In germline, CDR1 is MNHEY, CDR2 SMNVEV (reference sequence). V gave up 5 bases and J gave up 8 bases; unmatched junction bases: 8. The CDR3 consists of 13 residues. The CDR3 DNA reads as TGTGCCAGCAGTCCCACGCAGGGGGGCGGCTACACCTTC. It yields the protein CASSPTQGGGYTF.